A single T cell receptor beta chain is shown here with its context. The sample originates from a study of blood T cell repertoires in COVID-19. Study summary: Acute and convalescent COVID-19 specimens originated in the United States, Italy and Spain.

Sequenced by immunoSEQ multiplex PCR; TCRdb stores in-frame clones only, minus some. The repertoire includes 95,000 to 150,000 clones, about 79% of them detected once, and about 4.5% sits in the top ten. CDR3 length: 16 residues. Looked up from germline, CDR1 is SGHAT and CDR2 is FQNNGV. V shed 1 base, J shed 7 bases, and the junction held 8 bases outside the gene matches. This sequence joins TRBV11-2 and TRBJ2-2, with TRBD2 matching 8 bases. The clonotype was recovered from an older woman with acute or convalescent COVID-19. The sequenced material came from peripheral blood. The CDR3 region is CASSLGGGINVGELFF. In nucleotides, the CDR3 is TGTGCCAGCAGCTTAGGCGGGGGGATCAATGTCGGGGAGCTGTTTTTT. Full variable domain (remainder filled in from reference TRBV11-2 and TRBJ2-2): EAGVAQSPRYKIIEKRQSVAFWCNPISGHATLYWYQQILGQGPKLLIQFQNNGVVDDSQLPKDRFSAERLKGVDSTLKIQPAKLEDSAVYLCASSLGGGINVGELFFGEGSRLTVL.